The clone carrying this T cell receptor beta chain has just a few counts. Its target is not known. The V end was cut by 0 bases, the J end by 7 bases, with 13 bases between. This CDR3 is built from 15 residues. Germline-derived CDR1 and CDR2 are SGHRS and YFSETQ. The entry originates in a study of hypomethylating agent response in myelodysplastic syndrome. Across the whole study: Responders were six or seven patients with complete response or hematologic improvement; about 5 were non-responders. Response meant complete response or hematologic improvement; all other patients were non-responders. Notes on the study in general: Responders gained more novel clonotypes; non-responders had more contracted clonotypes after treatment.

The data were produced by immunoSEQ multiplex PCR, yet TCRdb's version contains in-frame clones alone and is incomplete. This sample yields approximately 1,800 clones, of which roughly 86% are seen a single time; about 3.5% belongs to the top ten. The sequence came from a human donor with myelodysplastic syndrome. J is TRBJ1-4 and V is TRBV5-1; D is uncertain. Sequenced here: bone marrow, sampled before or after starting hypomethylating agent treatment for myelodysplastic syndrome (not recorded which). The CDR3: CASSLGGPEGEKLFF. CDR3 nucleotides: TGCGCCAGCAGCTTGGGGGGTCCCGAAGGTGAAAAACTGTTTTTT. Full variable domain (outside the CDR3, taken from reference TRBV5-1 and TRBJ1-4): KAGVTQTPRYLIKTRGQQVTLSCSPISGHRSVSWYQQTPGQGLQFLFEYFSETQRNKGNFPGRFSGRQFSNSRSEMNVSTLELGDSALYLCASSLGGPEGEKLFFGSGTQLSVL.